This entry describes one T cell receptor (beta chain). Its antigen remains unidentified. For the second PCR, which ran for about 7 to 11 cycles, a sample-barcoded 5' primer and a J-beta primer mix were used. TCRdb analysed the 5' RACE reads with MiXCR anew, one entry per CDR3 protein. The sample has some 850,000 distinct CDR3 sequences; around 25% are singletons. V shed 4 bases and J shed 4 bases, with 19 bases lying between them. Germline CDR1 DFQATT, CDR2 SNEGSKA (reference sequence). CDR3 length: 15 amino acids. The data belong to a study of blood T cells in healthy people across ages. Study outcomes and limitations: Unsorted PBMC input precluded a conclusive naive versus antigen-experienced comparison.

The same specimen was also included in a second study, on T cells of mothers and their children. From that paper: Amplification in the second PCR used the M1S primer, which added sample barcodes and 2-4 random nucleotides.

Sequencing was carried out using blood. J is TRBJ2-5 and V is TRBV20-1, with D hard to call. The TCR originated in a boy aged 5-17 years in good health. As DNA, the CDR3 is TGCAGTGCTACCATGGCCTTCAGGTCTCGAGAGACCCAGTACTTC. This sequence encodes CSATMAFRSRETQYF.